The 2 T cell receptor beta chains below come from one sample, sequenced in a study of control samples from healthy donors and cancer patients. Assay: immunoSEQ multiplex PCR; the TCRdb copy retains only in-frame clones and omits some. The profile shows 75,000 to 100,000 clones, 89% of them singletons. The sample comprised blood. These receptors came from a man aged 50 to 60 in good health.

The V call is TRBV7-7, the J call TRBJ2-7, with unresolved D. The germline CDR1 and CDR2 sequences are SSHAT and FNYEAQ (reference sequence). Trimming removed 1 base at V and 0 bases at J, with 7 bases between. CDR3 size: 14 residues. CDR3 loop: CASSLDQLSYEQYF. The CDR3 DNA reads as TGTGCCAGCAGCTTAGACCAACTCTCCTACGAGCAGTACTTC.

This clone was observed once. V gene TRBV29-1 combines with J gene TRBJ1-1, with a weak D call TRBD1 (6 bases). The ends were cut back, 6 bases at V and 5 bases at J, with 13 bases in the middle. In germline, CDR1 is SQVTM, CDR2 ANQGSEA. The CDR3 runs to 12 residues. Written as DNA, the CDR3 is TGCAGCGTGCAGGGGAGGTTAACTGAAGCTTTCTTT. Translation gives CSVQGRLTEAFF.